Below are 26 T cell receptor beta chains sequenced from a single sample in a study of Ad26.COV2.S vaccination and SARS-CoV-2 variants. Libraries were prepared by immunoSEQ multiplex PCR; TCRdb keeps only in-frame clonotypes and omits some of them. The table includes 300,000 to 400,000 clones, around 92% detected once. Specimen: peripheral blood, collected after recovery from COVID-19. These receptors originate from a human donor who had recovered from COVID-19.

The table lists this clone with a few counts. This chain connects TRBV19 to TRBJ1-1; D ambiguous. Germline-derived CDR1 and CDR2 are LNHDA and SQIVND (reference sequence). The ends were cut back, 5 bases at V and 10 bases at J, with 20 bases in the middle. This CDR3 has 14 amino acids. CDR3 sequence: CASSPNGLVLGAFF. CDR3 bases: TGTGCCAGTAGTCCAAACGGACTCGTTCTGGGAGCTTTCTTT.

The chain joins TRBV19 to TRBJ2-7; 7 positions agree with TRBD1. The trim removed 4 bases at V and 3 bases at J, leaving 9 bases unmatched. This CDR3 contains 15 residues. Germline V lookup: CDR1 LNHDA, CDR2 SQIVND (reference sequence). This CDR3 is CASSKTDRVVYEQYF. The CDR3 DNA is TGTGCCAGTAGTAAAACCGACAGGGTCGTCTACGAGCAGTACTTC.

V gene TRBV6-2 or TRBV6-3 combines with J gene TRBJ1-2, with D unresolved. V was shortened by 2 bases and J by 4 bases, with 8 bases between the two germline ends. CDR3 size: 13 residues. Germline CDR1 and CDR2: MNHEY and SVGEGT. The CDR3: CASSYAGIYGYTF. The CDR3 DNA follows: TGTGCCAGCAGTTACGCGGGGATCTATGGCTACACCTTC.

This sequence joins TRBV11-2 and TRBJ2-1, with D unresolved. The germline gives CDR1 SGHAT, CDR2 FQNNGV. The CDR3 has 14 amino acids. The ends were cut back, 5 bases at V and 6 bases at J, with 14 bases in the middle. The CDR3, as DNA: TGTGCCAGCAGCCGAACGCAGGTGGGCAATGAGCAGTTCTTC. Protein: CASSRTQVGNEQFF.

The chain links TRBV9 to TRBJ2-3, with D possibly TRBD1 on 6 matching bases. The length of the CDR3 is 15 residues. Between the trimmed V and J ends, which lost 3 bases and 3 bases, there was a span of 14 bases. Germline CDR1 and CDR2: SGDLS and YYNGEE. In DNA form, the CDR3 reads TGTGCCAGCAGCGCGATACCTACAGGGACAGATACGCAGTATTTT. Encoded protein: CASSAIPTGTDTQYF.

The genes are TRBV10-1 and TRBJ2-3; 9 nucleotides agree with TRBD2. Germline V gene lookup returns CDR1 WNHNN and CDR2 SYGVQD (reference sequence). Unmatched junction bases numbered 5, after V lost 6 bases and J lost 4 bases. This CDR3 region has 14 residues. The CDR3 DNA reads TGCGCCAGCAGGAAGCGGGGGGACGCAGATACGCAGTATTTT. Protein: CASRKRGDADTQYF.

The chain uses TRBV6-5 and TRBJ1-3; D possibly corresponds to TRBD1 (6 bases). This CDR3 region has 15 residues. Germline lookup yields CDR1 MNHEY and CDR2 SVGAGI. Deletions cut 10 bases from V and 2 bases from J, with 18 bases between. The CDR3 region is CATRRGISPGNTIYF. The CDR3 bases are TGTGCCACCAGAAGGGGGATTTCCCCTGGAAACACCATATATTTT.

The chain carries TRBV19 and TRBJ1-3; 7 bases agree with TRBD1. V shed 5 bases and J 2 bases; nucleotides not matched to a gene: 6. This CDR3 region has 15 residues. The V gene's germline CDR1 is LNHDA and CDR2 SQIVND (reference sequence). CDR3 loop: CASSGPGQAGNTIYF. CDR3 in DNA: TGTGCCAGTAGTGGACCAGGACAGGCTGGAAACACCATATATTTT.

The chain combines TRBV5-1 with TRBJ2-3; TRBD2 is a possible D gene (7 bases). Germline CDR1 reads SGHRS; CDR2 reads YFSETQ. V lost 4 bases, J lost 2 bases, and 11 bases lay in between. The CDR3 runs to 14 residues. CDR3 sequence reads: CASSAGASTDTQYF. The CDR3 bases are TGCGCCAGCAGCGCGGGGGCCTCCACAGATACGCAGTATTTT.

V and J are TRBV18 and TRBJ2-3, with TRBD2 identical over 9 bases. Per the germline V gene, CDR1 is KGHSH and CDR2 is LQKENI. V shed 7 bases and J 4 bases; nucleotides not matched to a gene: 9. The length of the CDR3 is 15 residues. The CDR3 DNA sequence: TGTGCCAGCTTCCCTGGCGGGGGGGCCGCAGATACGCAGTATTTT. Amino acid sequence: CASFPGGGAADTQYF.

The rearrangement joins TRBV6-1 to TRBJ1-1; 8 bases fit TRBD1. CDR3 length: 14 residues. V gave up 1 base and J gave up 6 bases; unmatched junction bases: 4. The germline V gene has CDR1 MNHNS and CDR2 SASEGT. The CDR3 DNA is TGTGCCAGCAGTGAAGGGACAGGGAGCGCTGAAGCTTTCTTT. Translated: CASSEGTGSAEAFF.

This chain links TRBV4-1 with TRBJ1-2, with D possibly matching TRBD1 (5 bases). V dropped 0 bases and J dropped 4 bases, with 12 bases sitting between them. Germline CDR1 reads MGHRA; CDR2 reads YSYEKL. The length of the CDR3 is 15 residues. CDR3 in DNA: TGCGCCAGCAGCCAAGATCAGAAGGGGACCTATGGCTACACCTTC. Its translation is CASSQDQKGTYGYTF.

The chain couples TRBV27 to TRBJ1-3; no clear D. CDR1 MNHEY and CDR2 SMNVEV come from the germline V gene (reference sequence). This CDR3 region has 14 residues. V shed 3 bases and J shed 3 bases, with 9 bases lying between them. The chain's CDR3 is CASSLGRVGNTIYF. Written as DNA, the CDR3 is TGTGCCAGCAGTTTGGGGAGGGTTGGAAACACCATATATTTT.

J is TRBJ2-7 and V is TRBV19; D uncertain. V was cut by 0 bases and J by 2 bases, with 17 bases left in between. In germline, CDR1 is LNHDA, CDR2 SQIVND (reference sequence). CDR3 length: 17 amino acids. CDR3 sequence reads: CASSIDSASGSTYEQYF. For the CDR3, the DNA is TGTGCCAGTAGTATAGATTCCGCATCCGGTTCCACCTACGAGCAGTACTTC.

This chain uses TRBV5-4 with TRBJ2-1; 10 bases are shared with TRBD1. CDR3 length: 15 amino acids. The V and J ends lost 4 bases and 3 bases, in that order; junction bases with no gene match: 4. The germline CDR1 and CDR2 sequences are SGHNT and YYREEE (reference sequence). CDR3 sequence (DNA): TGTGCCAGCAGCACCGGGACAGGGGACTACAATGAGCAGTTCTTC. Residues: CASSTGTGDYNEQFF.

The chain uses TRBV5-1 and TRBJ2-3; TRBD1 matches at 7 bases. V trimming: 2 bases; J trimming: 4 bases; junction bases outside the gene matches: 4. The CDR3 extends over 14 amino acids. In germline, CDR1 is SGHRS, CDR2 YFSETQ. CDR3 sequence: CASSLTGVADTQYF. As DNA, the CDR3 is TGCGCCAGCAGCTTAACAGGGGTCGCAGATACGCAGTATTTT.

V and J are TRBV18 and TRBJ1-2, with a weak D call TRBD1 (5 bases). Germline V gene lookup returns CDR1 KGHSH and CDR2 LQKENI. The CDR3 has 14 residues. V lost 1 base to trimming and J lost 1 base, with 7 bases between them. The CDR3 loop is CASSPLGGNYGYTF. The CDR3 coding sequence is TGTGCCAGCTCACCACTTGGGGGTAACTATGGCTACACCTTC.

V and J are TRBV7-8 and TRBJ1-1; a possible D gene is TRBD1 (5 bases). CDR3 size: 15 residues. Germline V CDR1 and CDR2: SGHVS, FQNEAQ. The ends were cut back, 6 bases at V and 0 bases at J, with 14 bases in the middle. CDR3 protein: CASRWGSTMNTEAFF. DNA of the CDR3: TGTGCCAGCAGATGGGGGAGCACCATGAACACTGAAGCTTTCTTT. Supplemented by reference TRBV7-8 and TRBJ1-1, the full variable domain reads GAGVSQSPRYKVAKRGQDVALRCDPISGHVSLFWYQQALGQGPEFLTYFQNEAQLDKSGLPSDRFFAERPEGSVSTLKIQRTQQEDSAVYLCASRWGSTMNTEAFFGQGTRLTVV.

Here the CDR3 DNA reads TGTGCCAGCAGCTTGTTCGGGACAAACTATGGCTACACCTTC. It codes for CASSLFGTNYGYTF. The gene calls are TRBV5-6 and TRBJ1-2; TRBD1 is a possible D gene (6 bases). The CDR3 has 14 amino acids. Germline-derived CDR1 and CDR2 are SGHDT and YYEEEE. The V end lost 1 base, the J end lost 2 bases, and 9 bases lay between the germline ends.

The genes are TRBV5-1 and TRBJ1-4; the D is unclear. V dropped 4 bases and J dropped 4 bases, with 17 bases sitting between them. The germline gives CDR1 SGHRS, CDR2 YFSETQ. This CDR3 spans 16 amino acids. As DNA, the CDR3 is TGCGCCAGCAGCGTTGGACTCGGCGAAAATAATGAAAAACTGTTTTTT. Its protein is CASSVGLGENNEKLFF.

This clone is a singleton in its sample. This chain connects TRBV7-7 to TRBJ2-5, with D possibly being TRBD2 (6 bases). CDR3 size: 15 residues. V was clipped by 5 bases and J by 1 base, with 14 bases between them. The germline CDR1 and CDR2 sequences are SSHAT and FNYEAQ (reference sequence). In nucleotides, the CDR3 is TGTGCCAGCAGCCCGGGGGACCGTACCCAAGAGACCCAGTACTTC. It encodes CASSPGDRTQETQYF.

The gene calls are TRBV27 and TRBJ2-7, with D perhaps TRBD1 (6 bases). The germline V gene encodes CDR1 MNHEY and CDR2 SMNVEV (reference sequence). The CDR3 loop spans 14 amino acids. V lost 5 bases and J lost 5, with 16 bases in between. The CDR3 sequence: CASSPRGGWNEQYF. CDR3 DNA sequence: TGTGCCAGCAGTCCTCGAGGGGGTTGGAACGAGCAGTACTTC.

The V gene is TRBV11-2, the J gene TRBJ1-1; 9 bases align to TRBD1. The ends lost 5 bases at V and 3 bases at J; junction bases unmatched: 13. CDR1 is SGHAT and CDR2 is FQNNGV in the germline V gene. This CDR3 has 17 amino acids. The CDR3: CASSPLGQGARDTEAFF. The DNA for the CDR3 is TGTGCCAGCAGCCCCCTGGGACAGGGTGCGCGGGACACTGAAGCTTTCTTT.

This rearrangement joins TRBV10-2 to TRBJ1-5; no firm D call. V was clipped by 1 base and J by 0 bases, with 7 bases between them. CDR3 length: 15 residues. CDR1 and CDR2 from the germline V gene are WSHSY and SAAADI. The CDR3 bases are TGCGCCAGCAGTGAGTTCGGTGATAGCAATCAGCCCCAGCATTTT. Encoded protein: CASSEFGDSNQPQHF.

This rearrangement joins TRBV9 to TRBJ2-1; a weak D match, TRBD2 (5 bases). The V end lost 2 bases, the J end lost 9 bases, and 12 bases lay between the germline ends. This CDR3 has 13 residues. Germline V gene sequence: CDR1 SGDLS, CDR2 YYNGEE. The CDR3 nucleotides are TGTGCCAGCAGCGTCTTAGGCGAGGGTGAGCAGTTCTTC. This sequence encodes CASSVLGEGEQFF.

This chain joins TRBV5-8 and TRBJ1-1, with a weak D call TRBD1 (6 bases). This CDR3 comprises 13 residues. Germline V gene lookup returns CDR1 SGHTS and CDR2 YDEGEE. V was pared by 6 bases and J by 7 bases, with 16 bases between. CDR3 bases: TGTGCCAGCACCCTACGGGGGCTGGGTGAAGCTTTCTTT. Amino acids: CASTLRGLGEAFF.